This T cell receptor beta chain was sequenced for a study of blood T cells in healthy people across ages. Study conclusions and caveats: More naive CD4+ cells and higher diversity were found in long-lived than in aged donors. TCR beta diversity per million T cells fell roughly linearly with age.

Then a second PCR, running about 7 to 11 cycles, was carried out with a sample-barcoded 5' primer and a J-beta primer mix. TCRdb called the 5' RACE reads again in MiXCR, with one record for every CDR3 protein. The sample includes fewer than 2,000,000 distinct CDR3 sequences, 30% to 40% seen only once; the top ten take roughly 12%. V was trimmed by 11 bases and J by 4 bases, leaving 18 bases between them. The CDR3 runs 14 residues. Germline CDR1 and CDR2: ENHRY and SYGVKD. To note about this clonotype: The antigen remains undetermined.

Sequencing used blood. J is TRBJ2-1 and V is TRBV10-3, with D possibly being TRBD1 (6 bases). This sequence originates from a woman aged 25 to 39 in good health. CDR3 coding DNA: TGTGCCGTCAACGAACAGGGAATTTACAATGAGCAGTTCTTC. It encodes CAVNEQGIYNEQFF.